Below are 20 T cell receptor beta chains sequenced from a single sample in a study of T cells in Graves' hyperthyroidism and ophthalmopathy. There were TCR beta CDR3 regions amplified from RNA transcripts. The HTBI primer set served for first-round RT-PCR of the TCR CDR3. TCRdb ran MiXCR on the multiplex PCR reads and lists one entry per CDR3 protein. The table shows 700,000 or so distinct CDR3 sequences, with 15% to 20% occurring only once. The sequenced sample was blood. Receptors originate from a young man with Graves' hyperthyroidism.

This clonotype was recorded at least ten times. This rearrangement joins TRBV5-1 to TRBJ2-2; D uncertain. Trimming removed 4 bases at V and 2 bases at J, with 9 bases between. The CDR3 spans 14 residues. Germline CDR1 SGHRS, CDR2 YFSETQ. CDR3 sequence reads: CASSRTLNTGELFF. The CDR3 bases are TGCGCCAGCAGCCGAACCTTAAACACCGGGGAGCTGTTTTTT.

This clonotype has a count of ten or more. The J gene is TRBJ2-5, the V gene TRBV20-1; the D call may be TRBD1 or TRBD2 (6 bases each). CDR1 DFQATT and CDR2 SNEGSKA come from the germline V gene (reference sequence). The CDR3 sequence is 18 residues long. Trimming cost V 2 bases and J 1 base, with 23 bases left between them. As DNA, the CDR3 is TGCAGTGCTAGAAGTATTGGCTGGGGGGCATGGCGCCAAGAGACCCAGTACTTC. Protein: CSARSIGWGAWRQETQYF.

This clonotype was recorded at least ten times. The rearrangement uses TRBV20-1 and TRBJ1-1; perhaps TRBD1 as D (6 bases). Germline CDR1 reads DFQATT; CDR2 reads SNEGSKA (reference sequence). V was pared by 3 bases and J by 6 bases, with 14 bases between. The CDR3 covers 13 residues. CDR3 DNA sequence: TGCAGTGCTAGGCTAAGGGGGAGGCCTGAAGCTTTCTTT. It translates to CSARLRGRPEAFF.

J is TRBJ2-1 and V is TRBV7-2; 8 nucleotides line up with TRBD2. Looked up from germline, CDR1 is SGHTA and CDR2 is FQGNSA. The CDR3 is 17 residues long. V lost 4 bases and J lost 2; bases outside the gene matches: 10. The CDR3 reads CASSSRGGGLTYNEQFF. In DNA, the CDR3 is TGTGCCAGCAGCTCTCGGGGGGGGGGGTTAACCTACAATGAGCAGTTCTTC.

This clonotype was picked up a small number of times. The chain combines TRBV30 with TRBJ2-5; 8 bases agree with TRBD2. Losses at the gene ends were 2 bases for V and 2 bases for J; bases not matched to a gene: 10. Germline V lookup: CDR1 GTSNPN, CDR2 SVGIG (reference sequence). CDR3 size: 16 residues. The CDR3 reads CAWSLFSGTLQETQYF. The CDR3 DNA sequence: TGTGCCTGGAGTCTTTTTAGCGGGACACTACAAGAGACCCAGTACTTC.

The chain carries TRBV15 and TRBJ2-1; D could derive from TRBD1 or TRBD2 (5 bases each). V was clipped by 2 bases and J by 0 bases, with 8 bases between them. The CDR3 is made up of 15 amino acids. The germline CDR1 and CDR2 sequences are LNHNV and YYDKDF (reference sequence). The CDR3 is CATSRWGSSYNEQFF. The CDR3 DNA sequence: TGTGCCACCAGCAGATGGGGGAGCTCCTACAATGAGCAGTTCTTC.

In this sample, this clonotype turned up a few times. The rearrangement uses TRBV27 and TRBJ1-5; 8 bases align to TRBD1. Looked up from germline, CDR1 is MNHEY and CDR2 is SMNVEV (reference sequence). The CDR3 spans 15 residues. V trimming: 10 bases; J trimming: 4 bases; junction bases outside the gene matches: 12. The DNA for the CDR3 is TGTGCCACCGCCGAGGACAGGGTGGAAAATCAGCCCCAGCATTTT. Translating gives CATAEDRVENQPQHF.

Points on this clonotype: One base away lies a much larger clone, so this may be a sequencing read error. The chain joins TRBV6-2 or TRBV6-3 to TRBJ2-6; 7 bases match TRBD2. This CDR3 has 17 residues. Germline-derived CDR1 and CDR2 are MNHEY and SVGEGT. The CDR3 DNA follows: TGTGCCAGCAGTCCGGGACTACAACTCTCTGGGGCCAACATCCTGACTTTC. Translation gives CASSPGLQLSGANILTF.

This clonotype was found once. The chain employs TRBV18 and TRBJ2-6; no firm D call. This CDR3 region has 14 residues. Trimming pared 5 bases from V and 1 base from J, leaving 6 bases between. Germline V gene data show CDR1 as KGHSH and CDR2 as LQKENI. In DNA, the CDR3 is TGTGCCAGCTCATTCGAATCTGGGGCCAACGTCCTGACTTTC. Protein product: CASSFESGANVLTF.

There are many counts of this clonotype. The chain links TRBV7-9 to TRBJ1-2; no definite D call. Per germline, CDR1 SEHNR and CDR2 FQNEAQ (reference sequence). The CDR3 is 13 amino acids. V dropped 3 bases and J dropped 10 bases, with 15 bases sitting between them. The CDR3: CASSFYTAWDYTF. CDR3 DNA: TGTGCCAGCAGCTTTTACACAGCCTGGGACTACACCTTC.

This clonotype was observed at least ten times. CDR3 sequence reads: CASSLGGVSTDTQYF. The CDR3 nucleotides read TGTGCCAGCAGTTTGGGAGGGGTCAGCACAGATACGCAGTATTTT. This chain joins TRBV28 and TRBJ2-3, with 7 positions matching TRBD2. CDR3 size: 15 residues. Unmatched junction bases numbered 3, after V lost 3 bases and J lost 0 bases. Germline CDR1 MDHEN, CDR2 SYDVKM.

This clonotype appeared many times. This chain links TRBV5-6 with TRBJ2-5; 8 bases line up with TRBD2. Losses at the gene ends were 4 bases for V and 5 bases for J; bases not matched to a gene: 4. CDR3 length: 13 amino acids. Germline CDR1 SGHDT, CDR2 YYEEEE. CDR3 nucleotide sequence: TGTGCCAGCAGCCTCGGGAGGGGCGAGACCCAGTACTTC. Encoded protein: CASSLGRGETQYF.

The CDR3 sequence is CASSIFRLAGGYNEQFF. In DNA, the CDR3 is TGTGCCAGCAGCATATTCAGACTAGCGGGAGGTTACAATGAGCAGTTCTTC. V usage is TRBV11-2 and J usage is TRBJ2-1, with 13 positions matching TRBD2. Looked up from germline, CDR1 is SGHAT and CDR2 is FQNNGV. The CDR3 loop spans 17 amino acids. V gave up 5 bases and J gave up 4 bases; unmatched junction bases: 8.

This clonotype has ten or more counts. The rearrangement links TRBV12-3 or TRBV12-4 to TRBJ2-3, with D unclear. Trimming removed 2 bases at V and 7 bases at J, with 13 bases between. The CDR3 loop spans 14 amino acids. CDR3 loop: CASSLNSGYNTQYF. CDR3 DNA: TGTGCCAGCAGTTTAAATTCGGGTTATAATACGCAGTATTTT.

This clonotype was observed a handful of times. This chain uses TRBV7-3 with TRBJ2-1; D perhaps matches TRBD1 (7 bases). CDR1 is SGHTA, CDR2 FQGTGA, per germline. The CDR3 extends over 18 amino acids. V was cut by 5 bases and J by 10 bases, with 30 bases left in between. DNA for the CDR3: TGTGCCAGCAGCCCCAGGGGGACGGGCGGGATGATTGGTCGGGAGCAGTTCTTC. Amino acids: CASSPRGTGGMIGREQFF.

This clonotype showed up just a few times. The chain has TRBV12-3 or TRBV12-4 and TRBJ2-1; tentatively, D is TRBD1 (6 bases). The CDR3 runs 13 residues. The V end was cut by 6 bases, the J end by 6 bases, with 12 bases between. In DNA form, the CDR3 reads TGTGCCAGCAGGGGCGACAGGTTCAATGAGCAGTTCTTC. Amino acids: CASRGDRFNEQFF.

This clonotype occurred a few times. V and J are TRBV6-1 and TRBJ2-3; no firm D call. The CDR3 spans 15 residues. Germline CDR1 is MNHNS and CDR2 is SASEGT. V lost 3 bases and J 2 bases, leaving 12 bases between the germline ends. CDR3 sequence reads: CASSDSGRTTDTQYF. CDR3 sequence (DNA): TGTGCCAGCAGTGATTCCGGCAGGACCACAGATACGCAGTATTTT.

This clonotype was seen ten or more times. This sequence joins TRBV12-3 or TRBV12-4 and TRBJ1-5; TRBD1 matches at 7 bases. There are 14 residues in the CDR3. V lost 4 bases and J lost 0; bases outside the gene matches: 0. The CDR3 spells CASSWDSSNQPQHF. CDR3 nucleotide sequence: TGTGCCAGCAGTTGGGACAGTAGCAATCAGCCCCAGCATTTT.

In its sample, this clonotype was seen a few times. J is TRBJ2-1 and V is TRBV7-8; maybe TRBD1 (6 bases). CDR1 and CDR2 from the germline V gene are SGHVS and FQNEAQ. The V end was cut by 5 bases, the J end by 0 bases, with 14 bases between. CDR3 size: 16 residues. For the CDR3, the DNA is TGTGCCAGCAGCGCCGCACGACAGGTCTCCTACAATGAGCAGTTCTTC. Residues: CASSAARQVSYNEQFF.

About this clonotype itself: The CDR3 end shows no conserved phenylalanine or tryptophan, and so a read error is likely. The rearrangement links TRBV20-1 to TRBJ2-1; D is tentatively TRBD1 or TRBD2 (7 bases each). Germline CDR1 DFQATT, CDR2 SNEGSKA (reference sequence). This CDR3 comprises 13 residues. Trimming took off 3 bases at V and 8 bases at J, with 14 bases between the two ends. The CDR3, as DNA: TGCAGTGCTAGGGCAGGGGGGGGGGATGAGCAGTTCACC. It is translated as CSARAGGGDEQFT.